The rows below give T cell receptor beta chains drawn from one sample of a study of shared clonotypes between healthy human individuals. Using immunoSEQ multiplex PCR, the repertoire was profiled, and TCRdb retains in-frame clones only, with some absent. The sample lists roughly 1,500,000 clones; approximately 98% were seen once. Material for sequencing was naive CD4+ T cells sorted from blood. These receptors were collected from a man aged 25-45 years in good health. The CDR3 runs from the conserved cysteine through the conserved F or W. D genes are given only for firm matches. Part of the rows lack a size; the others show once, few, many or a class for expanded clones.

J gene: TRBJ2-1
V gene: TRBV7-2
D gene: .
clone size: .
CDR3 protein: CASSPPRKGTYNEQFF
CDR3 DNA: TGTGCCAGCAGCCCGCCGAGGAAGGGGACCTACAATGAGCAGTTCTTC

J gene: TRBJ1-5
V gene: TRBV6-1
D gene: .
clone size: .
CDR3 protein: CASSEAGGPGQPQHF
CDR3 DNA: TGTGCCAGCAGTGAAGCTGGAGGTCCCGGTCAGCCCCAGCATTTT

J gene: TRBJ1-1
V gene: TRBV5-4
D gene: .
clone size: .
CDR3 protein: CASSPTSLNTEAFF
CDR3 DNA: TGTGCCAGCAGCCCGACAAGTTTGAACACTGAAGCTTTCTTT

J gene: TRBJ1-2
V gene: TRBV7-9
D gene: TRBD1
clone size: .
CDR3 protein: CASSSGRGINYGYTF
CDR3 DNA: TGTGCCAGCAGCTCGGGCAGGGGGATCAACTATGGCTACACCTTC

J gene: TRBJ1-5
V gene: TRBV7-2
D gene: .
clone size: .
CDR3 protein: CASSIRPGRDQPQHF
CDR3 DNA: TGTGCCAGCAGCATAAGACCGGGCCGGGATCAGCCCCAGCATTTT

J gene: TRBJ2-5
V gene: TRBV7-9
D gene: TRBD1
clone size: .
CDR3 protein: CASSVTGMETQYF
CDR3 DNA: TGTGCCAGCAGCGTGACAGGGATGGAGACCCAGTACTTC

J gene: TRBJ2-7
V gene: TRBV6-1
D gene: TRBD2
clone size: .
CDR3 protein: CATEAGGTLYEQYF
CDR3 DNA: TGTGCCACCGAAGCGGGAGGGACTCTATACGAGCAGTACTTC

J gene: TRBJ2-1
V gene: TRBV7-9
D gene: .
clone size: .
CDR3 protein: CASSPHQVGAYNEQFF
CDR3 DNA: TGTGCCAGCAGCCCACATCAGGTTGGGGCCTACAATGAGCAGTTCTTC

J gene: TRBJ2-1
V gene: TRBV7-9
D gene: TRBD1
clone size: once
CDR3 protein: CASSLGNDRDDEQFF
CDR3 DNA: TGTGCCAGCAGCTTAGGAAATGACAGGGACGATGAGCAGTTCTTC

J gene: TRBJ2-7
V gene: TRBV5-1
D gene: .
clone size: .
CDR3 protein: CASSLAVGEQYF
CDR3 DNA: TGCGCCAGCAGCTTGGCCGTAGGCGAGCAGTACTTC

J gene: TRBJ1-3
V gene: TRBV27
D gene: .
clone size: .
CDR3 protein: CASSSRGIGNTIYF
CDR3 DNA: TGTGCCAGCAGTTCGCGGGGGATAGGAAACACCATATATTTT

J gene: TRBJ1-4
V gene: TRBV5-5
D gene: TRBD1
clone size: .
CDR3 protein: CASSLVEGTGEDEKLFF
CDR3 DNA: TGTGCCAGCAGCTTGGTGGAGGGTACAGGGGAAGATGAAAAACTGTTTTTT

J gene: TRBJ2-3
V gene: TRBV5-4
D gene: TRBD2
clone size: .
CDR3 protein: CASSGRESGDTQYF
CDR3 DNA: TGTGCCAGCAGCGGGCGGGAGTCCGGAGATACGCAGTATTTT

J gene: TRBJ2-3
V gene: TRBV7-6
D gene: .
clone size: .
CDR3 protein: CASSLAERAQYF
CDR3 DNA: TGTGCCAGCAGCTTAGCGGAAAGGGCGCAGTATTTT

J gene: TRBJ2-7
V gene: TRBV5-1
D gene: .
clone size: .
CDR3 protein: CASKKEYEQYF
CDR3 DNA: TGCGCCAGCAAAAAGGAATACGAGCAGTACTTC

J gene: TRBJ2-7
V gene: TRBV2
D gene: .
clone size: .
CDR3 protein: CASSEIRDSYEQYF
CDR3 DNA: TGTGCCAGCAGTGAGATCCGGGATTCCTACGAGCAGTACTTC

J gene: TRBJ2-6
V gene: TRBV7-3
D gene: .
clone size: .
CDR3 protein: CASSRVSGANVLTF
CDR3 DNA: TGTGCCAGCAGCCGAGTATCTGGGGCCAACGTCCTGACTTTC

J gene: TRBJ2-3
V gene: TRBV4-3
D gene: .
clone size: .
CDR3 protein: CASSQVSGSGTDTQYF
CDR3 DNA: TGCGCCAGCAGCCAAGTGAGCGGGTCTGGCACAGATACGCAGTATTTT

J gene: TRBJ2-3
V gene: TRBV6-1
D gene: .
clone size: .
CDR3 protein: CASSEFGTDTQYF
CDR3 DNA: TGTGCCAGCAGTGAATTCGGCACAGATACGCAGTATTTT

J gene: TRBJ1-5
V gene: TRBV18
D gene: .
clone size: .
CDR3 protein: CASSPPGTGQPQHF
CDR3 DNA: TGTGCCAGCTCACCACCAGGAACGGGTCAGCCCCAGCATTTT

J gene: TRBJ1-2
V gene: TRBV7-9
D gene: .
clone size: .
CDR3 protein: CASSFDSIYGYTF
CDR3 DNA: TGTGCCAGCAGCTTCGACAGTATCTATGGCTACACCTTC

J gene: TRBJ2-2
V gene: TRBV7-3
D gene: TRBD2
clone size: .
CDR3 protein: CASRLPGLANTGELFF
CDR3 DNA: TGTGCCAGCAGACTACCGGGACTAGCGAACACCGGGGAGCTGTTTTTT

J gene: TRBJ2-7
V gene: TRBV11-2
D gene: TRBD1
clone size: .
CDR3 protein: CASSLGTGIYEQYF
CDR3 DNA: TGTGCCAGCAGCTTAGGGACAGGGATCTACGAGCAGTACTTC

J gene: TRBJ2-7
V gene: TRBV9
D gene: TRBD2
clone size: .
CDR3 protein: CASSIAGIGYEQYF
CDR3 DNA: TGTGCCAGCAGCATAGCGGGAATAGGCTACGAGCAGTACTTC

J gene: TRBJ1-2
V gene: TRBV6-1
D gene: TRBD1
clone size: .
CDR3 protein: CASSVGTGENYGYTF
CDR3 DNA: TGTGCCAGCAGTGTGGGGACAGGGGAGAACTATGGCTACACCTTC

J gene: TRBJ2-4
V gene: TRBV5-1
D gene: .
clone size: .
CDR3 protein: CASSFGLAKNIQYF
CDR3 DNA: TGCGCCAGCAGCTTCGGATTAGCCAAAAACATTCAGTACTTC

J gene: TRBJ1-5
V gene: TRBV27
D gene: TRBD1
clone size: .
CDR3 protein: CASSLGPTGRNQPQHF
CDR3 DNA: TGTGCCAGCAGTTTAGGACCGACAGGGCGCAATCAGCCCCAGCATTTT

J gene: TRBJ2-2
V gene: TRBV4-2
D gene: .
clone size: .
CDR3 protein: CASSQEANTGELFF
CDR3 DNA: TGTGCCAGCAGCCAAGAGGCGAACACCGGGGAGCTGTTTTTT

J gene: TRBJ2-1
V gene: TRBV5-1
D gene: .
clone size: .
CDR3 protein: CASSLGGSSYNEQFF
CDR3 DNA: TGCGCCAGCAGCTTAGGGGGTAGCTCCTACAATGAGCAGTTCTTC

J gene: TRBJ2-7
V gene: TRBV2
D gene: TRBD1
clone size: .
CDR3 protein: CASSDPGQGRHEQYF
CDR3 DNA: TGTGCCAGCAGTGATCCCGGACAGGGCCGGCACGAGCAGTACTTC

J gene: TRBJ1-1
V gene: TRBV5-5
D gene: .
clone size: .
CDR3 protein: CASSVPGHMNTEAFF
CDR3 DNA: TGTGCCAGCAGCGTACCAGGACACATGAACACTGAAGCTTTCTTT

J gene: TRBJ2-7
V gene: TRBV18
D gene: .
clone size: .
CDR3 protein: CASSQTPQSSYEQYF
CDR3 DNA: TGTGCCAGCTCACAGACGCCCCAAAGCTCCTACGAGCAGTACTTC